The rows below give T cell receptor beta chains drawn from one sample of a study of CD8+ T cells in alopecia areata. Sequencing used immunoSEQ multiplex PCR; TCRdb keeps in-frame clones, though not all of them. The data show 120,000 or so clones, about 59% seen once. This sample comprised CD4+ T cells sorted from blood, obtained at week 4, from a patient treated with tofacitinib. The receptors shown here come from a human donor with alopecia areata. Both conserved end residues are part of each CDR3. Each record gives: clone size, J gene, D gene, V gene, CDR3 DNA, CDR3 protein. The D gene is left open where the match is weak. Expanded clones get a size class; other rows say once, few or many, or leave the size out.

.,TRBJ2-1,.,TRBV5-1,TGCGCCAGCATGGAGAGCTCCTACAATGAGCAGTTCTTC,CASMESSYNEQFF
.,TRBJ1-2,TRBD1,TRBV5-1,TGCGCCAGCAGCGCAGGACAGGGGGCAGACTATGGCTACACCTTC,CASSAGQGADYGYTF
few,TRBJ2-5,TRBD1,TRBV4-1,TGCGCCAGCAGCCAGCAAGGACAGGCCGGTGCAGAGACCCAGTACTTC,CASSQQGQAGAETQYF
.,TRBJ2-1,TRBD1,TRBV10-3,TGTGCCATCAGTGGGGGAGACAGGGACTCCTACAATGAGCAGTTCTTC,CAISGGDRDSYNEQFF
once,TRBJ2-7,.,TRBV2,TGTGCCAGCAGGGACCCAGGTCTATACTTC,CASRDPGLYF
.,TRBJ1-5,.,TRBV5-4,TGTGCCAGCAGCTTCCAGGATCAGCCCCAGCATTTT,CASSFQDQPQHF
.,TRBJ1-2,TRBD1,TRBV27,TGTGCCAGCAGTTTAGGACAGGGGAATGGCTACACCTTC,CASSLGQGNGYTF
.,TRBJ2-2,.,TRBV30,TGTGCCTGGAGTCATGGCAGGGTGGGAACCGGGGAGCTGTTTTTT,CAWSHGRVGTGELFF
once,TRBJ2-1,TRBD2,TRBV14,TGTGCCAGCAGCCAAGATCCGGGACTAGCGGGATTCAATGAGCAGTTCTTC,CASSQDPGLAGFNEQFF
.,TRBJ1-6,.,TRBV4-3,TGCGCCAGCAGCCAGGACAGTAGGCGGTCACCCCTCCACTTT,CASSQDSRRSPLHF
.,TRBJ2-3,.,TRBV5-1,TGCGCCAGCAGCTTTGCCGATACGCAGTATTTT,CASSFADTQYF
.,TRBJ2-1,TRBD2,TRBV23-1,TGCGCCAGCAGTCACGTGACTAGCGGGGGCTACAATGAGCAGTTCTTC,CASSHVTSGGYNEQFF
.,TRBJ1-1,.,TRBV15,TGTGCCACCAGCAGAGACCCCATGAACACTGAAGCTTTCTTT,CATSRDPMNTEAFF
.,TRBJ1-5,.,TRBV10-3,TGTGCCATCAGTGAGAGGGATGACGGCAATCAGCCCCAGCAATTT,CAISERDDGNQPQQF
.,TRBJ2-7,.,TRBV18,TGTGCCAGCTCACCTCCAGGGGCCCCCTACGAGCAGTACTTC,CASSPPGAPYEQYF
.,TRBJ2-5,.,TRBV15,TGTGCCACCAGCAGAGATCAGGGATGGGAGACCCAGTACTTC,CATSRDQGWETQYF
few,TRBJ2-1,.,TRBV11-2,TGTGCCAGCAGCCCGGCAGGCAATGAGCAGTTCTTC,CASSPAGNEQFF
.,TRBJ1-2,.,TRBV5-4,TGTGCCAGCAGCTTGGTAGGGGGCTATGGCTACACCTTC,CASSLVGGYGYTF
.,TRBJ1-5,.,TRBV2,TGTGCCAGCAGTGAATCATGGGGAGGGTGGCAGCCCCAGCATTTT,CASSESWGGWQPQHF
.,TRBJ2-7,TRBD2,TRBV4-2,TGTGCCAGCAGCCCCCGGACTAGCGGAGAAGAGCAGTACTTC,CASSPRTSGEEQYF
.,TRBJ1-2,TRBD1,TRBV28,TGTGCCAGCAGCTTTCAGGGGGCGGGAGGCTACACCTTC,CASSFQGAGGYTF
.,TRBJ1-1,.,TRBV6-5,TGTGCCAGCAGTCCTCAGCATGCGACTGAAGCTTTCTTT,CASSPQHATEAFF
.,TRBJ2-3,.,TRBV5-6,TGTGCCAGCAGCTCCTACCGCAGGGGACGGGGCACAGATACGCAGTATTTT,CASSSYRRGRGTDTQYF
.,TRBJ2-5,TRBD2,TRBV7-2,TGTGCCAGCAGCCCTATAGCGGGAGGGAGGGAGACCCAGTACTTC,CASSPIAGGRETQYF
.,TRBJ2-3,TRBD2,TRBV4-2,TGTGCCAGCAGCCCCAGCGGGGCTAGCGGGACGGATACGCAGTATTTT,CASSPSGASGTDTQYF
few,TRBJ2-6,TRBD2,TRBV9,TGTGCCAGCAGCCCAAGACTAGCGGGGAGCTCTGGGGCCAACGTCCTGACTTTC,CASSPRLAGSSGANVLTF
.,TRBJ1-1,.,TRBV5-6,TGTGCCAGCAGCTTGCAAGGGTCGGGGGTCACTGAAGCTTTCTTT,CASSLQGSGVTEAFF
.,TRBJ2-7,.,TRBV7-3,TGTGCCAGCAGCTTAAGAGGTGGGGATGAGCAGTACTTC,CASSLRGGDEQYF
.,TRBJ1-2,.,TRBV30,TGTGCCTGGAGTGTTCAGCTTTCTAACTATGGCTACACCTTC,CAWSVQLSNYGYTF